This entry concerns a single T cell receptor (beta chain). The germline gene is not matched at one end of the junction; a read error may be the cause. Samples came from patients with localized non-small cell lung adenocarcinoma. This CDR3 is built from 15 residues. Germline values: CDR1 MNHNS, CDR2 SASEGT. This specimen belongs to a study of CD4 and CD8 cells across lung adenocarcinoma regions. TCRdb reanalysed the PCR reads using MiXCR and keeps one entry per CDR3 protein. The table has 3,000 to 4,000 distinct CDR3 sequences, roughly two thirds seen once. The V and J genes are TRBV6-1 and TRBJ2-5, with D tentatively TRBD1 (6 bases). The sequencing input was CD8+ T cells from the margin of a lung tumor. This TCR derives from a female donor with lung adenocarcinoma. The CD4 and CD8 labels of this study may be unreliable. CDR3 region: CARTDGGRDPETQYF. CDR3 coding DNA: TGTGCCAGGACCGATGGGGGCCGGGACCCAGAGACCCAGTACTTT.